The T cell receptor beta chain described here comes from a study of blood T cell repertoires in COVID-19. Study-wide context: There were acute and convalescent COVID-19 samples, and they came from the United States, Italy and Spain. T cells, B-cell-depleted T cells, or PBMCs supplied cDNA or gDNA.

Original handling: Cell counts per sample came from amplifying reference gene primers. The protocol was immunoSEQ multiplex PCR, while the TCRdb copy is restricted to in-frame clones and leaves out a portion. That table gives V, J and clone size, and the DNA gave D and trimming. The sample lists around 63,000 clones; around four fifths were seen once. The ends were cut back, 4 bases at V and 1 base at J, with 12 bases in the middle. Germline V gives CDR1 SGHKS, CDR2 YYEKEE (reference sequence). The CDR3 length is 14 residues. This TCR was recovered from a woman in her seventies with acute or convalescent COVID-19. The sample consisted of peripheral blood. This chain uses TRBV5-5 with TRBJ2-7, with D perhaps TRBD1 (6 bases). CDR3 sequence: CASSPLGGSYEQYF. The DNA for the CDR3 is TGTGCCAGCAGCCCCCTAGGGGGTTCCTACGAGCAGTACTTC.